Below are 10 T cell receptor beta chains sequenced from a single sample in a study of tumor and adjacent non-tumor tissue in lung cancer. The library came from three nested PCR rounds adapted from ARM-PCR protocols. TCRdb processed the multiplex PCR reads anew with MiXCR; each CDR3 protein has one entry. The sample lists 100,000 to 120,000 distinct CDR3 sequences, approximately 80% seen once, with approximately 24% in the top ten. This sample's RNA came from whole unsorted tissue. Specimen: lung tumor tissue. The receptors were sampled from a man in his 70s with non-small cell lung cancer.

As concerns this clonotype: An end of the junction does not agree with germline; a read error may underlie this. This rearrangement joins TRBV11-2 to TRBJ2-7; D call uncertain. The CDR3 sequence is 13 residues long. Germline V CDR1 and CDR2: SGHAT, FQNNGV. The CDR3 is CANSQWTELGQYF. The DNA of the CDR3 is TGTGCCAACAGCCAATGGACCGAGCTCGGGCAGTACTTC.

This clonotype was recorded once. The CDR3 does not close with the conserved phenylalanine or tryptophan, likely indicating a read error. The chain combines TRBV14 with TRBJ2-3, with D hard to call. Germline CDR1 is SGHDN and CDR2 is FVKESK. The CDR3 sequence is 15 residues long. The germline V and J ends were trimmed by 0 bases and 3 bases, with 10 bases remaining between them. Here the CDR3 DNA reads TGTGCCAGCAGCCAAGAGGCAGTTATGACAGATACGCAGTATTAT. It codes for CASSQEAVMTDTQYY.

A note on this clonotype: The junction and the germline gene differ at one end; a read error may be behind it. V gene TRBV6-5 combines with J gene TRBJ1-1; 8 bases map to TRBD1. The CDR3 runs to 14 residues. Looked up from germline, CDR1 is MNHEY and CDR2 is SVGAGI. In DNA form, the CDR3 reads TGTGCCAGCAACTGGACAGGGCTGAACATTGAAGCTTTCTTT. Translated: CASNWTGLNIEAFF.

The rearrangement joins TRBV10-2 to TRBJ2-3; D gene uncertain. The CDR3 is 12 amino acids. Trimming took 10 bases from V and 2 from J, leaving 10 bases between them. Germline values: CDR1 WSHSY, CDR2 SAAADI. The CDR3 nucleotides read TGCGCCATCCGTGAGAACACAGATACGCAGTATTTT. Its translation is CAIRENTDTQYF.

In regard to this clonotype: A junction end diverges from the germline sequence, so it may reflect a read error. V usage is TRBV13 and J usage is TRBJ2-3; 11 bases map to TRBD2. CDR1 is PRHDT, CDR2 FYEKMQ, per germline (reference sequence). This CDR3 is built from 15 residues. This CDR3 reads CASSRGTSGTDTHYF. The CDR3 region has the DNA TGCGCCAGCAGCCGTGGGACTAGCGGCACAGATACGCATTATTTT. The full variable domain, with the rest looked up from reference TRBV13 and TRBJ2-3, is AAGVIQSPRHLIKEKRETATLKCYPIPRHDTVYWYQQGPGQDPQFLISFYEKMQSDKGSIPDRFSAQQFSDYHSELNMSSLELGDSALYFCASSRGTSGTDTHYFGPGTRLTVL.

As regards this clonotype: This clone may be a read error of a much larger clone one base away. The chain carries TRBV20-1 and TRBJ1-1, with D possibly matching TRBD1 (5 bases). The V end lost 4 bases, the J end lost 5 bases, and 14 bases lay between the germline ends. Germline V CDR1 and CDR2: DFQATT, SNEGSKA (reference sequence). The CDR3 is 13 amino acids. CDR3 loop: CSANGFRETEAFF. Here the CDR3 DNA reads TGCAGTGCTAATGGATTCAGGGAAACTGAAGCTTTCTTT.

For this clonotype: One junction end disagrees with the germline gene, perhaps due to a read error. V usage is TRBV12-3 or TRBV12-4 and J usage is TRBJ2-3; 8 bases line up with TRBD2. The CDR3 covers 15 residues. The CDR3 loop is CAISLGDGGADTQYF. In DNA, the CDR3 is TGTGCCATCAGTTTGGGGGACGGGGGGGCAGATACGCAGTATTTT.

A note on this clonotype: The conserved phenylalanine or tryptophan is not found at the CDR3 terminus, so this likely reflects a read error. The chain has TRBV6-4 and TRBJ2-4, with D unresolved. Germline assignment: CDR1 MRHNA and CDR2 SNTAGT. There are 12 residues in the CDR3. CDR3 sequence (DNA): TGTGCCAGCTGTGATACAAATGGCATTCAGTACCTC. Translation gives CASCDTNGIQYL.

V is TRBV6-6 and J is TRBJ2-7; D call uncertain. The CDR3 consists of 14 residues. The germline gives CDR1 MNHNY, CDR2 SVGAGI (reference sequence). The CDR3 region is CASSYSSLLYEQYV. The CDR3 DNA reads TGTGCCAGCAGTTACTCGTCCCTGTTGTACGAACAGTACGTC.

With regard to this clonotype: Being one base from a much bigger clone, this may be a read error. The chain employs TRBV20-1 and TRBJ1-4; TRBD1 might be the D (5 bases). The V gene's germline CDR1 is DFQATT and CDR2 SNEGSKA (reference sequence). This CDR3 has 11 residues. The CDR3 DNA is TGCAGCGGGACCAAGGGTAAAAAACTGTTTTTT. This sequence encodes CSGTKGKKLFF.